This record covers a single T cell receptor (beta chain). Its specificity is not known. Measured with immunoSEQ multiplex PCR; TCRdb has only the in-frame clones, and not every one. The table lists about 34,000 clones, around 75% of them singletons. One to two pinch biopsies were taken from the rectum during colonoscopy. No immunosuppressive drugs were given to ulcerative colitis patients before diagnostic colonoscopy. The data were obtained in a study of pediatric ulcerative colitis. As for the study in general: Most patients had pancolitis, and two had left-sided colitis. Overall study findings and caveats: This repertoire reflects total lymphocytes rather than subpopulations like regulatory T cells. Ulcerative colitis patients shared more blood-rectal clones than controls.

The V end lost 3 bases, the J end lost 1 base, and 15 bases lay between the germline ends. Germline lookup yields CDR1 KGHSH and CDR2 LQKENI. The CDR3 is made up of 16 amino acids. The sample was gut tissue. This TCR derives from a boy under 18 with severe ulcerative colitis. The chain uses TRBV18 and TRBJ1-1; maybe TRBD1 (6 bases). In DNA form, the CDR3 reads TGTGCCAGCTCACCCGGGGGGCCGGGCCCGAACACTGAAGCTTTCTTT. It codes for CASSPGGPGPNTEAFF.